The 17 T cell receptor beta chains below come from one sample, sequenced in a study of control samples from healthy donors and cancer patients. Clones were sequenced by immunoSEQ multiplex PCR, and TCRdb holds only the in-frame ones, with some missing. The sample yields 120,000 or so clones, roughly 87% seen once. Sequencing was done on a sample of blood. These receptors were collected from a man younger than 35 in good health.

V and J are TRBV5-1 and TRBJ2-2, with a weak D call TRBD1 (6 bases). The CDR3 has 13 residues. Trimming cost V 3 bases and J 6 bases, with 9 bases left between them. The germline gives CDR1 SGHRS, CDR2 YFSETQ. Written as DNA, the CDR3 is TGCGCCAGCAGCTCCCAGGGGCCCGGGGAGCTGTTTTTT. This sequence encodes CASSSQGPGELFF.

V and J are TRBV19 and TRBJ1-1; no clear D. The germline V and J ends were trimmed by 7 bases and 9 bases, with 12 bases remaining between them. The germline CDR1 and CDR2 sequences are LNHDA and SQIVND (reference sequence). CDR3 size: 11 residues. In nucleotides, the CDR3 is TGTGCCAGTATCGATCTAGGGCAAGCTTTCTTT. Translated: CASIDLGQAFF.

The V and J genes are TRBV28 and TRBJ2-7; 8 bases line up with TRBD2. The CDR3 sequence is 15 residues long. The V gene's germline CDR1 is MDHEN and CDR2 SYDVKM. V lost 6 bases, J lost 5 bases, and 12 bases stayed unmatched. DNA for the CDR3: TGTGCCAGCAGCCCCGGTCTAGCGGGTTCTCACGAGCAGTACTTC. Its protein product is CASSPGLAGSHEQYF.

The V call is TRBV6-1, the J call TRBJ1-1; TRBD1 matches 8 bases. The V segment lost 0 bases and the J segment 4 bases; nucleotides outside the gene matches: 4. Germline CDR1 is MNHNS and CDR2 is SASEGT. The CDR3 consists of 15 residues. The CDR3 nucleotides are TGTGCCAGCAGTGAAGCCTGGACAGGGTTCACTGAAGCTTTCTTT. It encodes CASSEAWTGFTEAFF.

The chain joins TRBV19 to TRBJ2-3; TRBD2 agrees at 14 bases. Germline loops: CDR1 LNHDA, CDR2 SQIVND (reference sequence). With 4 bases clipped from V and 4 bases from J, the junction kept 13 bases outside the gene matches. The CDR3 is 19 residues long. CDR3 coding DNA: TGTGCCAGTAGTACTCCGACTAGCGGGAGGGCCCGGGGTTCAGATACGCAGTATTTT. Its protein is CASSTPTSGRARGSDTQYF.

This chain joins TRBV29-1 and TRBJ2-7, with D tentatively TRBD1 or TRBD2 (5 bases each). CDR1 and CDR2 (germline): SQVTM, ANQGSEA. This CDR3 region has 13 residues. V shed 4 bases and J shed 4 bases, with 14 bases lying between them. CDR3 DNA sequence: TGCAGCGTTGTGGGGGTCTGGGCGTACGAGCAGTACTTC. The encoded protein is CSVVGVWAYEQYF.

The chain is built from TRBV9 and TRBJ2-3; either TRBD1 or TRBD2 may fit D (5 bases each). The CDR3 totals 13 residues. Germline CDR1 reads SGDLS; CDR2 reads YYNGEE. The V gene lost 0 bases and the J gene lost 6 bases, with 8 bases spanning the gap. The DNA of the CDR3 is TGTGCCAGCAGCGTAGACGGGACCGATACGCAGTATTTT. Its translation: CASSVDGTDTQYF.

This chain uses TRBV2 with TRBJ2-1; TRBD2 matches at 10 bases. V trimming: 3 bases; J trimming: 6 bases; junction bases outside the gene matches: 8. CDR1 is SNHLY, CDR2 FYNNEI, per germline. This CDR3 is 16 amino acids long. The CDR3 sequence: CASSDISGTSANEQFF. The CDR3 bases are TGTGCCAGCAGTGACATTAGTGGGACTAGCGCCAATGAGCAGTTCTTC.

The chain recombines TRBV25-1 with TRBJ1-6; tentatively, D is TRBD1 (5 bases). CDR3 length: 15 residues. Germline V CDR1 and CDR2: MGHDK, SYGVNS. V was clipped by 2 bases and J by 4 bases, with 9 bases between them. The CDR3 region is CASSEVWGYNSPLHF. The CDR3 bases are TGTGCCAGCAGTGAAGTATGGGGGTATAATTCACCCCTCCACTTT. Filled out from reference TRBV25-1 and TRBJ1-6, the complete variable domain reads EADIYQTPRYLVIGTGKKITLECSQTMGHDKMYWYQQDPGMELHLIHYSYGVNSTEKGDLSSESTVSRIRTEHFPLTLESARPSHTSQYLCASSEVWGYNSPLHFGNGTRLTVT.

This clone was detected only a few times. The V call is TRBV9, the J call TRBJ1-4; TRBD1 is a possible D gene (6 bases). This CDR3 contains 15 residues. CDR1 and CDR2 from the germline V gene are SGDLS and YYNGEE. V was clipped by 2 bases and J by 7 bases, with 15 bases between them. The chain's CDR3 is CASSVQGNRAEKLFF. The CDR3 DNA follows: TGTGCCAGCAGCGTTCAGGGGAACCGCGCTGAAAAACTGTTTTTT.

This rearrangement joins TRBV19 to TRBJ2-2, with D tentatively TRBD1 or TRBD2 (5 bases each). The CDR3 covers 16 residues. Trimming removed 5 bases from V and 3 bases from J, with 16 bases in between. Germline V lookup: CDR1 LNHDA, CDR2 SQIVND (reference sequence). The CDR3: CASSRLAGIHTGELFF. DNA of the CDR3: TGTGCCAGTAGTCGGCTAGCAGGGATCCACACCGGGGAGCTGTTTTTT.

The chain carries TRBV4-1 and TRBJ2-1; TRBD2 matches at 7 bases. J lost 10 bases, V lost 4 bases, and 10 bases had no gene match. Germline assignment: CDR1 MGHRA and CDR2 YSYEKL. CDR3 length: 14 residues. CDR3 residues: CASSRSFGGWEQFF. The CDR3 nucleotides read TGCGCCAGCAGCCGAAGCTTCGGGGGGTGGGAGCAGTTCTTC.

The chain carries TRBV5-8 and TRBJ2-3; 8 bases are shared with TRBD2. Losses at the gene ends were 4 bases for V and 4 bases for J; bases not matched to a gene: 11. Germline V gives CDR1 SGHTS, CDR2 YDEGEE. The CDR3 loop spans 16 amino acids. The CDR3 DNA sequence: TGTGCCAGCAGCCTCCATCCAGCGGGAGAGCCAGATACGCAGTATTTT. Translated: CASSLHPAGEPDTQYF.

The rearrangement joins TRBV24-1 to TRBJ2-1; 11 bases are a match to TRBD2. The CDR3 has 17 amino acids. Germline V gene lookup returns CDR1 KGHDR and CDR2 SFDVKD. Trimming at V came to 4 bases and at J to 2 bases, leaving 6 bases not matched to a gene. CDR3 in DNA: TGTGCCACCAGTGACCCCAATAGCGGGAGGGCCTACAATGAGCAGTTCTTC. Amino acids: CATSDPNSGRAYNEQFF.

This clone was recorded a few times. J is TRBJ2-2 and V is TRBV5-1; possibly TRBD2 for D (6 bases). Germline V gives CDR1 SGHRS, CDR2 YFSETQ. Trimming pared 4 bases from V and 4 bases from J, leaving 17 bases between. There are 16 residues in the CDR3. CDR3 coding DNA: TGCGCCAGCAGCGAATCAGGGAGGCCCCCCACCGGGGAGCTGTTTTTT. It yields the protein CASSESGRPPTGELFF.

This chain connects TRBV5-6 to TRBJ2-1, with 11 positions matching TRBD2. The CDR3 extends over 15 amino acids. Germline CDR1 SGHDT, CDR2 YYEEEE. J gave up 7 bases and V 4 bases, and 7 bases lay outside the gene matches. This chain's CDR3 is CASSILAGVRNEQFF. In DNA form, the CDR3 reads TGTGCCAGCAGCATACTAGCGGGAGTTAGGAATGAGCAGTTCTTC. The full variable domain, with the rest looked up from reference TRBV5-6 and TRBJ2-1, is DAGVTQSPTHLIKTRGQQVTLRCSPKSGHDTVSWYQQALGQGPQFIFQYYEEEERQRGNFPDRFSGHQFPNYSSELNVNALLLGDSALYLCASSILAGVRNEQFFGPGTRLTVL.

The chain links TRBV14 to TRBJ2-3; D might be TRBD1 (5 bases). Trimming stripped 6 bases from V and 1 base from J, with 8 bases between. Germline V gene lookup returns CDR1 SGHDN and CDR2 FVKESK. This CDR3 is built from 13 residues. CDR3 loop: CASRKGGTDTQYF. In DNA, the CDR3 is TGTGCCAGCAGGAAAGGGGGCACAGATACGCAGTATTTT.